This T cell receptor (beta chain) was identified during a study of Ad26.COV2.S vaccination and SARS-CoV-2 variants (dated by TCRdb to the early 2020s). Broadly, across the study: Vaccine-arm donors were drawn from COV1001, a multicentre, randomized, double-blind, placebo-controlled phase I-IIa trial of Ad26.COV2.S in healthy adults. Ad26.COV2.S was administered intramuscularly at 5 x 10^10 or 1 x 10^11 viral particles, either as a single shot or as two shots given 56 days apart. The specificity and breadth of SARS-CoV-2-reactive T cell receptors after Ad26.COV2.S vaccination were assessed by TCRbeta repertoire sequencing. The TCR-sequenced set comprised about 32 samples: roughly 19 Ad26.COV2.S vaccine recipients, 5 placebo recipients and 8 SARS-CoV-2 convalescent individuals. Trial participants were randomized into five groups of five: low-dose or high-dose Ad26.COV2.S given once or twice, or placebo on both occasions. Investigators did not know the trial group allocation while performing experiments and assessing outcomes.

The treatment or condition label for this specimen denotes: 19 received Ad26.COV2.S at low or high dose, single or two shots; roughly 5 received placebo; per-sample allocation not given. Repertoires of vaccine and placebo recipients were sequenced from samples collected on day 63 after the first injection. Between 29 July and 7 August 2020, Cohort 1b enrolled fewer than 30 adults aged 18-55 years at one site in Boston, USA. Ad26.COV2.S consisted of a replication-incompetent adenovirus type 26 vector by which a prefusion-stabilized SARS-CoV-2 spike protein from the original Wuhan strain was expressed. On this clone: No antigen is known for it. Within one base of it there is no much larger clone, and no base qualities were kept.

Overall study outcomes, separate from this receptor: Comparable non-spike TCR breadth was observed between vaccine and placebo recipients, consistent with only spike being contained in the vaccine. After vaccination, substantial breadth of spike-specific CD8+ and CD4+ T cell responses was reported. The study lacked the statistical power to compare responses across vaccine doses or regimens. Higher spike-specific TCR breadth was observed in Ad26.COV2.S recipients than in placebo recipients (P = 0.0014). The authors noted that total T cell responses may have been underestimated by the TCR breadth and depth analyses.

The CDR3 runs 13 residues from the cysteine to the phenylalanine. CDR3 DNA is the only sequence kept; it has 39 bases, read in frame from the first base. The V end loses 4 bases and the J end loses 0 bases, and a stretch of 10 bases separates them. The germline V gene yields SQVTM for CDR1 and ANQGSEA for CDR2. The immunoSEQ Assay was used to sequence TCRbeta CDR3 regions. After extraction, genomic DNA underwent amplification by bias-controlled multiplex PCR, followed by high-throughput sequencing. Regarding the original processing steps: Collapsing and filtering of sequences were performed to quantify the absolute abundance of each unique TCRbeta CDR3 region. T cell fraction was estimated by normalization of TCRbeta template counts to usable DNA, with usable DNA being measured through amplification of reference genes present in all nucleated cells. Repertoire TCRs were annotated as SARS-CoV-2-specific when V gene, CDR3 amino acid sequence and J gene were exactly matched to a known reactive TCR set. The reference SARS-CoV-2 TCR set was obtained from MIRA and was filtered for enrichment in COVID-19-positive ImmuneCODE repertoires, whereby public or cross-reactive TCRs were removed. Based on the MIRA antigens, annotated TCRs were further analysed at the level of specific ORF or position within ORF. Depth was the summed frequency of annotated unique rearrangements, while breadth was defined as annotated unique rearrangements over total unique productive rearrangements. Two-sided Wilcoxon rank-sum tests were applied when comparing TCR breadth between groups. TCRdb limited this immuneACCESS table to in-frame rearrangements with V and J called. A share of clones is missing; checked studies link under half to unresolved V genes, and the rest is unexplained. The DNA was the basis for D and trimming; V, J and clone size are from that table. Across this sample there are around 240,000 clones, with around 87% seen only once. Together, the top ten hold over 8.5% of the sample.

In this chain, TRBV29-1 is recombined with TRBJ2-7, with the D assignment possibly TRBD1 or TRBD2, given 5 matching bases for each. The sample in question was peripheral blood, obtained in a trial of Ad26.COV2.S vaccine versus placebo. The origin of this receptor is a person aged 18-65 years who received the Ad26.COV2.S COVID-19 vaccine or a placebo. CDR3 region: CSVAGTGSYEQYF. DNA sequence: TGCAGCGTTGCGGGGACGGGCTCCTACGAGCAGTACTTC.